A selection of T cell receptor beta chains follows, all from one sample in a study of T-cell memory formation after mild COVID-19. TCRdb analysed the 5' RACE reads with MiXCR anew, one entry per CDR3 protein. The sample has hundreds of thousands of distinct CDR3 sequences; 25% to 30% are singletons. Sequenced material: PBMCs or a T cell subset sorted from them (not recorded which). The receptors come from an adult woman who had mild COVID-19 (a few samples of this study predate the infection). Cell type and time point are not known. The CDR3 runs from the conserved cysteine through the conserved F or W. A D gene is named only where the DNA matches it firmly. Size tells how often a clone was seen (once, few, many) or the class of an expanded clone, and some rows leave it out.

V	size	J	D	DNA	CDR3
TRBV29-1	NA	TRBJ1-2	TRBD1	TGCAGCGCTAGCCCGGGACAGGGTAATGGCTACACCTTC	CSASPGQGNGYTF
TRBV3-1	NA	TRBJ2-3	TRBD1	TGTGCCAGCAGCCAAGTCGGGACAGGGCATGCAGATACGCAGTATTTT	CASSQVGTGHADTQYF
TRBV12-3/TRBV12-4	NA	TRBJ1-2	TRBD1	TGTGCCAGCAGATCAAGGGACAGGGGGAACTATGGCTACACCTTC	CASRSRDRGNYGYTF
TRBV20-1	few	TRBJ2-5	NA	TGCAGTGCTAGAGATGTGGGTTCGCGAAGGGAGGAGACCCAGTACTTC	CSARDVGSRREETQYF
TRBV12-5	NA	TRBJ2-7	NA	TGTGCTAGTGGCTATCCCGGGTCCGAGCAGTACTTC	CASGYPGSEQYF
TRBV20-1	NA	TRBJ2-3	TRBD2	TGCAGTGCTAGTGCGGGAGGGCCTGATATGATCGATACGCAGTATTTT	CSASAGGPDMIDTQYF
TRBV10-3	few	TRBJ2-7	NA	TGTGCCATCAGTGATGTGGACGAGCAGTACTTC	CAISDVDEQYF
TRBV24-1	NA	TRBJ1-1	TRBD1	TGTGCCACGAGAGGGGGCGAGAACACTGAAGCTTTCTTT	CATRGGENTEAFF
TRBV20-1	NA	TRBJ2-1	TRBD2	TGCAGTCCCGCACTAGCGGGGGGCACTAGAGAGCAGTTCTTC	CSPALAGGTREQFF
TRBV18	few	TRBJ1-2	NA	TGTGCCAGCTCACCAACCAGGGGTTCCTCCTATGGCTACACCTTC	CASSPTRGSSYGYTF
TRBV12-3/TRBV12-4	NA	TRBJ2-7	NA	TGTGCCAGCGGGATGACACAAACACATTCCTACGAGCAGTACTTC	CASGMTQTHSYEQYF
TRBV27	few	TRBJ2-7	TRBD2	TGTGCCAGCAGTTTACGGGGGGGTCTTGGCTACGAGCAGTACTTC	CASSLRGGLGYEQYF
TRBV7-7	few	TRBJ2-7	NA	TGTGCCAGCAGCTTAGACAGGGATGGGGAGCAGTACTTC	CASSLDRDGEQYF
TRBV7-9	NA	TRBJ1-4	NA	TGTGCCAGCAGCTCCCGAAAAGGGAATGATGAAAAACTGTTTTTT	CASSSRKGNDEKLFF
TRBV7-2	many	TRBJ1-6	NA	TGTGCCAGCAGCCTGCAGGGGCGAATCGATTCACCCCTCCACTTT	CASSLQGRIDSPLHF
TRBV27	few	TRBJ2-3	NA	TGTGCCAGCAGACTACTGTCAGTTTCCTCGTTTTCTAGCACAGATACGCAGTATTTT	CASRLLSVSSFSSTDTQYF
TRBV7-6	NA	TRBJ2-2	TRBD2	TGTGCCAGCAGCCCGACCCTACTAGCGGGGGGGCTCGGCGGGGAGCTGTTTTTT	CASSPTLLAGGLGGELFF
TRBV7-9	NA	TRBJ1-1	NA	TGTGCCAGCAGCTTGAAGATTAACACTGAAGCTTTCTTT	CASSLKINTEAFF
TRBV24-1	NA	TRBJ2-3	TRBD2	TGTGCCACCAGTGATATCACTAGCGGGAGGTCAGATACGCAGTATTTT	CATSDITSGRSDTQYF
TRBV5-1	few	TRBJ2-7	NA	TGCGCCAGCAGCCCTTCCACAGGGTACCACGAGCAGTACTTC	CASSPSTGYHEQYF
TRBV7-2	many	TRBJ2-3	NA	TGTGCCAGCAGCCTGCAAAGAGGGACTGATCAGTATTTT	CASSLQRGTDQYF
TRBV12-3/TRBV12-4	many	TRBJ2-7	TRBD2	TGTGCCAGCAGCCCAACTAGCGGGAGGGCCGAGCAGTACTTC	CASSPTSGRAEQYF
TRBV7-2	few	TRBJ2-7	NA	TGTGCCAGCAGCTTAGTTGACGGACCCTACGAGCAGTACTTC	CASSLVDGPYEQYF
TRBV4-1	few	TRBJ2-7	TRBD1	TGCGCCAGCAGCCAAGCCGGACAGGGGGGCTACGAGCAGTACTTC	CASSQAGQGGYEQYF
TRBV6-5	NA	TRBJ1-5	NA	TGTGCCAGCAAGAGAAGAGGCCTTGTAAATCAGCCCCAGCATTTT	CASKRRGLVNQPQHF